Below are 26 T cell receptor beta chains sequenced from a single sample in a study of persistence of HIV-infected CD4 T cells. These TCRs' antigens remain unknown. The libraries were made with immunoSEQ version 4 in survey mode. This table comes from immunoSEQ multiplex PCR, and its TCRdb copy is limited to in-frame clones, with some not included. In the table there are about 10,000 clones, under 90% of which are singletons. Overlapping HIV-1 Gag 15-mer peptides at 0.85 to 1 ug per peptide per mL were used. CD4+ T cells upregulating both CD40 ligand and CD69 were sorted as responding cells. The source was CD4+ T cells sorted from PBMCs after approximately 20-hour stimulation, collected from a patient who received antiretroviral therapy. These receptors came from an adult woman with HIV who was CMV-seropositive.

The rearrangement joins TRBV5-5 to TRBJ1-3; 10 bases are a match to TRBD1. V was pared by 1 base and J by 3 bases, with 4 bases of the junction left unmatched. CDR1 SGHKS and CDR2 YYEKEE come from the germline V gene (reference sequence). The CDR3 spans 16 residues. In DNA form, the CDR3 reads TGTGCCAGCAGCTTGAGACAGGGGGCTAGTGGAAACACCATATATTTT. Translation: CASSLRQGASGNTIYF.

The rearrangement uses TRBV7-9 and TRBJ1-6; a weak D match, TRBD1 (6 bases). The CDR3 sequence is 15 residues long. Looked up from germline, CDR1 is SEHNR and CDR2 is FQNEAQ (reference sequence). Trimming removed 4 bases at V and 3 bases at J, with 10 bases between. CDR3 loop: CASSSQGIYNSPLHF. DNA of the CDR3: TGTGCCAGCAGCTCCCAGGGGATCTATAATTCACCCCTCCACTTT.

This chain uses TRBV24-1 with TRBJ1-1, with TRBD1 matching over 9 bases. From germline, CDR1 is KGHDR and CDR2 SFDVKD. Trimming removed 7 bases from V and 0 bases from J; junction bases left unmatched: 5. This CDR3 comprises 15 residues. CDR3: CATRPGTGMNTEAFF. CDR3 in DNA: TGTGCCACCAGGCCCGGGACAGGGATGAACACTGAAGCTTTCTTT.

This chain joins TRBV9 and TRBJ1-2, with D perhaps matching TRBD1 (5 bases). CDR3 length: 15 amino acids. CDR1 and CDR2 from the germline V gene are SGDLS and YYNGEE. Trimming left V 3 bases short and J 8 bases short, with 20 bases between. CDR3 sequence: CASSELPGYRGGYTF. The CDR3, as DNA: TGTGCCAGCAGCGAACTTCCAGGGTATCGAGGGGGCTACACCTTC.

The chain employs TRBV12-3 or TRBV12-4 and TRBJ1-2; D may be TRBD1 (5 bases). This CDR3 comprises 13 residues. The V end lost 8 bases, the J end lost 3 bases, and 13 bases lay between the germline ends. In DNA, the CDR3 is TGTGCCAGCTCCAATCAGGGCTACTATGGCTACACCTTC. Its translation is CASSNQGYYGYTF.

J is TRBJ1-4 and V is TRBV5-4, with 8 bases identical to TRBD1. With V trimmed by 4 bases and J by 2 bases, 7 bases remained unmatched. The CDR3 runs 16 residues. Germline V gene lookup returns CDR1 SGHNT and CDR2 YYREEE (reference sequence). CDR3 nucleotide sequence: TGTGCCAGCAGCCCCGGACAGGGTAGGACTAATGAAAAACTGTTTTTT. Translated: CASSPGQGRTNEKLFF.

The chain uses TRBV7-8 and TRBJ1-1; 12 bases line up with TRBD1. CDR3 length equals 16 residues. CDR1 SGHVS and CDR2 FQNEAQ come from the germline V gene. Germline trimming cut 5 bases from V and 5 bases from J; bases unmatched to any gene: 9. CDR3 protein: CASSHLEGQGATEAFF. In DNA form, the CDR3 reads TGTGCCAGCAGCCACCTGGAGGGACAGGGGGCGACTGAAGCTTTCTTT.

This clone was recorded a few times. For the CDR3, the DNA is TGTGCCAGCAGTTACGATAGGCCCCCCTACGAGCAGTACTTC. The encoded protein is CASSYDRPPYEQYF. The genes are TRBV6-2 or TRBV6-3 and TRBJ2-7, with D uncertain. Germline V gene data show CDR1 as MNHEY and CDR2 as SVGEGT. Trimming shortened V by 2 bases and J by 2 bases, and 10 bases separated the two germline ends. The CDR3 has 14 residues.

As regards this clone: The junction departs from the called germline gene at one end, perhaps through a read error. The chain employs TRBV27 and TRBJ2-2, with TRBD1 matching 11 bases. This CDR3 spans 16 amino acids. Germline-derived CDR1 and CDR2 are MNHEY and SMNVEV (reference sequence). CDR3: CASSSGGQGGTEELFF. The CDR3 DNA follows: TGTGCCAGCAGTTCGGGGGGACAGGGGGGCACCGAGGAGCTGTTTTTT.

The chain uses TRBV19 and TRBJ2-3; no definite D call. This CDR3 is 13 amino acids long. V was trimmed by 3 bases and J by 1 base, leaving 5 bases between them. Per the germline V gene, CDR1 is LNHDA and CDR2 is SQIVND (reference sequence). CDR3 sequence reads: CASSIQGTDTQYF. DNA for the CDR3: TGTGCCAGTAGTATCCAGGGCACAGATACGCAGTATTTT.

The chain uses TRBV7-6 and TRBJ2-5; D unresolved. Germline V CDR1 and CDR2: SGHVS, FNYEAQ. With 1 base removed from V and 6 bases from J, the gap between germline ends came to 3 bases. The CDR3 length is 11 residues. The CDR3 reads CASSLGQTQYF. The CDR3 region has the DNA TGTGCCAGCAGCTTAGGGCAGACCCAGTACTTC.

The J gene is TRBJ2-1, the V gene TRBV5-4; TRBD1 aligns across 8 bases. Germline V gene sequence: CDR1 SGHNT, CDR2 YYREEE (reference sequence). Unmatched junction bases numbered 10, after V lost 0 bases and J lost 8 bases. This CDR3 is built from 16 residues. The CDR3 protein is CASSLGGQGVFHEQFF. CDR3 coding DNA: TGTGCCAGCAGCTTGGGCGGACAGGGTGTGTTCCATGAGCAGTTCTTC.

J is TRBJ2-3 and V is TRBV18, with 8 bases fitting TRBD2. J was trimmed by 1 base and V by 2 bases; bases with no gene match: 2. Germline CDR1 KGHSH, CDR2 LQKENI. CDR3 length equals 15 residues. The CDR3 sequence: CASSPGRGGTDTQYF. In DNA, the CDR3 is TGTGCCAGCTCACCAGGGCGGGGGGGCACAGATACGCAGTATTTT.

The CDR3 is CASSLAPDRGTGNSGNTIYF. CDR3 bases: TGTGCCAGCAGCTTAGCCCCCGACAGAGGGACAGGGAACTCTGGAAACACCATATATTTT. The chain combines TRBV11-3 with TRBJ1-3, with 9 bases matching TRBD1. Germline V CDR1 and CDR2: SGHNT, YENEEA. This CDR3 is built from 20 residues. Unmatched junction bases numbered 13, after V lost 1 base and J lost 0 bases. Based on the CDR3 plus reference TRBV11-3 and TRBJ1-3, the full variable domain is EAGVVQSPRYKIIEKKQPVAFWCNPISGHNTLYWYLQNLGQGPELLIRYENEEAVDDSQLPKDRFSAERLKGVDSTLKIQPAELGDSAVYLCASSLAPDRGTGNSGNTIYFGEGSWLTVV.

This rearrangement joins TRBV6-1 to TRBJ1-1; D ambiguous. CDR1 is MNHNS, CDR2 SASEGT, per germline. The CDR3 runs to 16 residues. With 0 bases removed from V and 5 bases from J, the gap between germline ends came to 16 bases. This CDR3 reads CASSEARLNAGTEAFF. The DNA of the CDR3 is TGTGCCAGCAGTGAAGCCCGGCTTAACGCCGGGACTGAAGCTTTCTTT.

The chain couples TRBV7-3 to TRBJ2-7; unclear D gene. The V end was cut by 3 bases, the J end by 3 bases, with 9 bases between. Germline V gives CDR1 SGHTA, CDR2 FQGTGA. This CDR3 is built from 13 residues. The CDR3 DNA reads TGTGCCAGCAGCTTGAACAGTGGCTACGAGCAGTACTTC. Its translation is CASSLNSGYEQYF.

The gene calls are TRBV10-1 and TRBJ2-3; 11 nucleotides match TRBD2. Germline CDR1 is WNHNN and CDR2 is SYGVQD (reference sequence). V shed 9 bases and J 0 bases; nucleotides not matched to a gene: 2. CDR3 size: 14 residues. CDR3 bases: TGCGCCAGTGGGACTAGCGGAAGCACAGATACGCAGTATTTT. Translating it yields CASGTSGSTDTQYF.

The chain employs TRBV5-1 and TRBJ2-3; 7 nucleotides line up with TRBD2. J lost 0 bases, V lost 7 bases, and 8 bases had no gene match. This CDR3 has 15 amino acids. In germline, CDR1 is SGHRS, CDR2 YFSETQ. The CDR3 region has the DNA TGCGCCAGCTGGGAGGCTAGCGGTAGCACAGATACGCAGTATTTT. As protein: CASWEASGSTDTQYF.

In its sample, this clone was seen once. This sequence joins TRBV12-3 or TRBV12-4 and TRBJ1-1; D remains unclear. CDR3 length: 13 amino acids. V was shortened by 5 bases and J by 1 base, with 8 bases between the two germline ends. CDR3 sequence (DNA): TGTGCCAGCAGTAGGGTGGGGAACACTGAAGCTTTCTTT. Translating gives CASSRVGNTEAFF.

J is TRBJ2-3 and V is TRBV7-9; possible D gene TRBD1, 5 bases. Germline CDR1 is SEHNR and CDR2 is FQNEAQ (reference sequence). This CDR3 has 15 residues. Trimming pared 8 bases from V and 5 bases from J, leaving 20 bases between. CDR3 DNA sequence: TGTGCCAGCGGAATAGGGGCAGGTTGGCAAGATACGCAGTATTTT. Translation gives CASGIGAGWQDTQYF.

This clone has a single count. CDR3 in amino acids: CASMKTPGRDEQYF. In DNA, the CDR3 is TGTGCCAGTATGAAAACCCCCGGGCGGGACGAGCAGTACTTC. This chain links TRBV19 with TRBJ2-7, with TRBD2 as a possible D gene (5 bases). The CDR3 has 14 amino acids. V shed 7 bases and J shed 5 bases, with 18 bases lying between them. Looked up from germline, CDR1 is LNHDA and CDR2 is SQIVND (reference sequence).

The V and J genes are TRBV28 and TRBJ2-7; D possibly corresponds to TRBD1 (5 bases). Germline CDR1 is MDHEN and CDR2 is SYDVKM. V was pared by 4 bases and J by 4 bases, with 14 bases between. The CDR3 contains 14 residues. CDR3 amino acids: CASSSPPAGYEQYF. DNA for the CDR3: TGTGCCAGCAGTTCGCCCCCCGCAGGGTACGAGCAGTACTTC.

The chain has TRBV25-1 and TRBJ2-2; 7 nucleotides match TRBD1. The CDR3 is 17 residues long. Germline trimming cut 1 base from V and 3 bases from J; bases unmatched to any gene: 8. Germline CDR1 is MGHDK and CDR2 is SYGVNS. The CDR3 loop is CASSELGRGGDTGELFF. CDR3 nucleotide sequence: TGTGCCAGCAGTGAATTAGGCCGAGGGGGCGACACCGGGGAGCTGTTTTTT. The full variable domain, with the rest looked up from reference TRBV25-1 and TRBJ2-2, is EADIYQTPRYLVIGTGKKITLECSQTMGHDKMYWYQQDPGMELHLIHYSYGVNSTEKGDLSSESTVSRIRTEHFPLTLESARPSHTSQYLCASSELGRGGDTGELFFGEGSRLTVL.

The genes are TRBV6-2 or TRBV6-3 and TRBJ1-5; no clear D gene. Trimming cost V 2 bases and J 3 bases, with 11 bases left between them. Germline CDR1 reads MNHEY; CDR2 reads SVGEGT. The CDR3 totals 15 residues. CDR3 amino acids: CASSYMDGSNQPQHF. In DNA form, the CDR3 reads TGTGCCAGCAGTTACATGGACGGATCCAATCAGCCCCAGCATTTT.

The CDR3 nucleotides read TGTGCCTGGAGCGGGACAGGTCGCACTAATGAAAAACTGTTTTTT. The encoded protein is CAWSGTGRTNEKLFF. The V and J genes are TRBV30 and TRBJ1-4; 8 bases fit TRBD1. The germline gives CDR1 GTSNPN, CDR2 SVGIG (reference sequence). V gave up 3 bases and J gave up 2 bases; unmatched junction bases: 5. The CDR3 is 15 amino acids.

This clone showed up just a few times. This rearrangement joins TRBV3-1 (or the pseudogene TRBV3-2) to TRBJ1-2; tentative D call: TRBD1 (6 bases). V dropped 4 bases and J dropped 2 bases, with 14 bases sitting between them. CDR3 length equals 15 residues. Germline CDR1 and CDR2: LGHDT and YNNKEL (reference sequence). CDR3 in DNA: TGTGCCAGCAGCCCCCCAGGGGCCCCCAACTATGGCTACACCTTC. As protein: CASSPPGAPNYGYTF.